A selection of T cell receptor beta chains follows, all from one sample in a study of cytotoxic CD8 clonotypes in ibrutinib-treated CLL. Assay used: immunoSEQ multiplex PCR; TCRdb lists only in-frame clones, some missing. Among 58,000 or so clones listed, 57% were seen once. This sample comprised PBMCs, obtained after 12 months of ibrutinib treatment. The origin of the receptors is a human donor with chronic lymphocytic leukemia. Both conserved end residues are part of each CDR3.

v_call	cdr3_aa
TRBV30	CAWRDRADTQYF
TRBV7-9	CASSPRPGGTYNEQFF
TRBV30	CAWNKVQGGHQPQHF
TRBV5-6	CASSLVSGDEQYF
TRBV5-8	CASSTTGNSNQPQHF
TRBV5-1	CASRGVQGDEKLFF
TRBV6-5	CASSRGTSEQYF
TRBV4-2	CASSQGPQGLAGGETQYF
TRBV30	CAWSVGRVNNQPQHF
TRBV12-5	CASGRDRSYNEQFF
TRBV28	CASSFGRDFPYEQYF
TRBV6-1	CASQGRGPNYGYTF
TRBV6-5	CASSPLRGGETQYF
TRBV14	CASSQDFGMGAGGNEQFF
TRBV27	CASSGSGGQETQYF
TRBV29-1	CSVERTGSSYEQYF
TRBV27	CASSSLSGRAGEQFF
TRBV25-1	CASSRGTQYF
TRBV5-1	CASSLELGTRGETQYF
TRBV15	CATSRDPLRGTETQYF
TRBV10-1	CASIAGGHHRTQHF
TRBV6-5	CASLMASGSSEQYF
TRBV5-5	CASSLSTVTNSPLHF
TRBV29-1	CSVEKPGNRGLYEQYF
TRBV5-1	CASSLAGGRSPLHF
TRBV5-1	CASSLAMRGWGTDTQYF
TRBV19	CASSRGTGSYEQYF
TRBV28	CASSPAGQGGTEAFF
TRBV2	CASSEIGGTANYGYTF
TRBV6-1	CASSLDRHPSDGYTF
TRBV28	CASSFWARRGTEAFF
TRBV6-1	CASSDGLAGNTGELFF
TRBV7-9	CASSTRDRVDEQFF
TRBV27	CASSSWTSGTQYF
TRBV4-1	CASSQHRGTYNEQFF
TRBV2	CASGGPSYEQYF
TRBV27	CASRKSGRGEQYF
TRBV6-1	CASSGPQGGRNTEAFF
TRBV9	CASSVVGSRHTEAFF
TRBV11-3	CASSLNVRRESEQFF
TRBV5-1	CASSLAGQIGIGELFF
TRBV7-9	CASLGFDSPLHF
TRBV5-1	CASSLDTRGTLHF
TRBV9	CASSVRQGGYTF